The TCR beta chain described here comes from a study of identical twins. TCRdb ran MiXCR on the 5' RACE reads and lists one entry per CDR3 protein. The sample lists approximately 690,000 distinct CDR3 sequences; roughly 6% were seen once. This CDR3 has 15 amino acids. The junction had 5 bases not matched to a gene; V was cut back by 7 bases and J by 0 bases. Germline lookup yields CDR1 SGHRS and CDR2 YFSETQ. This clonotype originated in a man aged 18 to 29 in good health. This sequence joins TRBV5-1 and TRBJ2-2; 8 bases agree with TRBD1. Sequencing used naive T cells sorted from blood. CDR3: CASARTGSNTGELFF. In DNA, the CDR3 is TGCGCCAGCGCGAGGACAGGGTCGAACACCGGGGAGCTGTTTTTT.